This is a list of T cell receptor beta chains from one sample in a study of OX40 agonist ivuxolimab in advanced cancers. Sequencing used immunoSEQ multiplex PCR; TCRdb keeps in-frame clones, though not all of them. This sample carries more than 20,000 clones, around 90% of them seen once, and the ten largest clones take around a tenth. Sample: CD4+ or CD8+ T cells sorted from blood, taken in a trial of the OX40 agonist ivuxolimab. These TCRs come from an adult with an advanced solid tumor such as melanoma, head and neck, liver or kidney cancer. CDR3s leave out the opening cysteine and the closing phenylalanine or tryptophan.

v_call cdr3_aa
TRBV14 ASSSTSGVNYEQY
TRBV5-6 ASSPRVSGWSEQY
TRBV18 ASSIQSSVTGELF
TRBV5-1 ASSLRGTSYEQY
TRBV30 AWSMIRTWHGEETQY
TRBV18 ASSPPESPSAYEQY
TRBV14 ASSPGQILGRAF
TRBV30 AWSRGGINQPQH
TRBV6-1 ASSRDRGRNEQF
TRBV7-9 ASSSLGQGQETQY
TRBV9 ASSVGLWEGAPREQY
TRBV5-1 ASQWEAGTGELF
TRBV6-5 ASTYGFPNYGYT
TRBV5-4 ASSLDGVSYEQY